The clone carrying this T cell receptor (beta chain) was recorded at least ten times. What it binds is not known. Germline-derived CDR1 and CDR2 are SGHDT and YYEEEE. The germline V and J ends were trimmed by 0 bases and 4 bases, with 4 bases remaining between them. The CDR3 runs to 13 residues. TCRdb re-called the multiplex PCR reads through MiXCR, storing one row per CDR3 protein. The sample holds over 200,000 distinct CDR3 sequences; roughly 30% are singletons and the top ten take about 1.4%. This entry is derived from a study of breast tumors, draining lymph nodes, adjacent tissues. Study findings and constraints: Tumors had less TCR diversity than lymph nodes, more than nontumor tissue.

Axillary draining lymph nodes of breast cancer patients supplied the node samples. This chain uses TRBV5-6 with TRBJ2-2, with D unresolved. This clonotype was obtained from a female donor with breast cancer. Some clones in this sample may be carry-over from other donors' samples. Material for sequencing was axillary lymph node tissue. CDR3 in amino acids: CASSLVGTGELFF. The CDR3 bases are TGTGCCAGCAGCTTGGTCGGCACCGGGGAGCTGTTTTTT.